The next 25 T cell receptor beta chains were all read from a single sample in a study of tumor-infiltrating lymphocytes in primary liver carcinoma. The template, roughly 0.45 ug total RNA, yielded TCR beta cDNA made with a constant-region primer. Slightly modified ARM-PCR with three nested multiplex PCR rounds yielded TCR beta libraries. Both of the initial two PCR rounds ran for approximately 10 cycles and employed TRBV1-TRBV30 forward primers alongside a C-beta reverse primer. TCRdb re-called the multiplex PCR reads with MiXCR, one entry per CDR3 protein. The sample holds about 200,000 distinct CDR3 sequences; 65% are singletons and the top ten take approximately 6.5%. Blood RNA came from unsorted whole blood; germline DNA was also extracted. The specimen sequenced was peripheral blood. The receptors derive from a woman aged 60-70 years with primary liver carcinoma and hepatitis B virus infection.

As for this clonotype: This may be a read error, as it is one base from a much larger clone. V is TRBV6-5 and J is TRBJ2-5; 8 positions agree with TRBD1. The CDR3 totals 14 residues. CDR1 is MNHEY, CDR2 SVGAGI, per germline. This chain's CDR3 is CASSPWDRKEAQYF. CDR3 in DNA: TGTGCCAGCAGTCCCTGGGACAGGAAAGAGGCCCAGTACTTC.

As concerns this clonotype: The conserved phenylalanine or tryptophan is not found at the CDR3 terminus, so this likely reflects a read error. The chain joins TRBV7-8 to TRBJ2-5; TRBD2 is a possible D gene (5 bases). This CDR3 contains 13 residues. Germline V CDR1 and CDR2: SGHVS, FQNEAQ. Trimming removed 6 bases at V and 6 bases at J, with 14 bases between. CDR3 bases: TGTGCCAGCAGGATCGGACTGACAAAGACCCAGTACCTC. It codes for CASRIGLTKTQYL.

Worth noting for this clonotype: Here the CDR3 omits its conserved ending phenylalanine or tryptophan, so a read error is the likely source. The chain recombines TRBV11-1 with TRBJ2-5, with D unclear. The CDR3 spans 15 residues. Germline V CDR1 and CDR2: SGHAT, FQDESV (reference sequence). The CDR3 protein is CASSLALTSGEAQYL. The CDR3, as DNA: TGTGCCAGCAGCTTAGCGCTAACGAGTGGAGAGGCCCAGTACTTA.

The table lists this clonotype with many counts. The J gene is TRBJ1-2, the V gene TRBV10-3; D unresolved. The CDR3 covers 13 residues. Germline loops: CDR1 ENHRY, CDR2 SYGVKD. V was trimmed by 3 bases and J by 4 bases, leaving 9 bases between them. The CDR3: CAISDRRGYGYTF. The CDR3 nucleotides read TGTGCCATCAGTGACCGACGGGGCTATGGCTACACCTTC.

The rearrangement links TRBV7-9 to TRBJ1-2, with a possible D match to TRBD1 (5 bases). Per germline, CDR1 SEHNR and CDR2 FQNEAQ (reference sequence). Trimming left V 8 bases short and J 3 bases short, with 13 bases between. CDR3 length equals 13 residues. CDR3 nucleotides: TGTGCCAGCGGCTGGCAGGGAGACTATGGCTACACCTTC. It yields the protein CASGWQGDYGYTF. The full variable domain, with the rest looked up from reference TRBV7-9 and TRBJ1-2, is DTGVSQNPRHKITKRGQNVTFRCDPISEHNRLYWYRQTLGQGPEFLTYFQNEAQLEKSRLLSDRFSAERPKGSFSTLEIQRTEQGDSAMYLCASGWQGDYGYTFGSGTRLTVV.

Turning to this clonotype: The junction departs from germline at one end; a sequencing error may be responsible. V is TRBV13 and J is TRBJ2-3, with D hard to call. Germline V lookup: CDR1 PRHDT, CDR2 FYEKMQ (reference sequence). The CDR3 loop spans 17 amino acids. The CDR3 is CASSLGLSAYSRDTQYF. In nucleotides, the CDR3 is TGTGCCAGCAGCTTAGGCCTCTCAGCGTATAGCAGAGATACGCAGTATTTT.

Comments on this clonotype: The germline gene is not matched at one end of the junction; a read error may be the cause. This chain uses TRBV11-2 with TRBJ2-1, with a possible D match to TRBD2 (6 bases). This CDR3 spans 14 amino acids. Germline CDR1 reads SGHAT; CDR2 reads FQNNGV. CDR3 DNA sequence: TGTGCCAACAGCTTTGACCGACTAGTGGATGAGGAGTTCTTC. It is translated as CANSFDRLVDEEFF.

On this clonotype itself: The conserved closing phenylalanine or tryptophan is absent in this CDR3, likely reflecting a read error. The chain has TRBV11-2 and TRBJ2-1; D possibly corresponds to TRBD1 (5 bases). Trimming took off 0 bases at V and 4 bases at J, with 7 bases between the two ends. Per the germline V gene, CDR1 is SGHAT and CDR2 is FQNNGV. The CDR3 spans 14 residues. For the CDR3, the DNA is TGTGCCAGCAGCTTAGAAGGGGTTTACAATGAGCAGTTCTTA. It yields the protein CASSLEGVYNEQFL.

In regard to this clonotype: The conserved phenylalanine or tryptophan is not found at the CDR3 terminus, so this likely reflects a read error. The chain combines TRBV6-5 with TRBJ2-3; D is ambiguous. Deletions cut 6 bases from V and 0 bases from J, with 10 bases between. CDR3 length equals 14 residues. The germline gives CDR1 MNHEY, CDR2 SVGAGI. The CDR3 DNA reads TGTGCCAGCAGCAGCGCCGGCAGCACAGATACGCAGTATCTT. Translated, it gives CASSSAGSTDTQYL.

This CDR3 reads CASSQSVYQETQYF. DNA of the CDR3: TGTGCCAGCAGCCAATCAGTGTACCAAGAGACCCAGTACTTC. V is TRBV5-4 and J is TRBJ2-5, with D uncertain. The CDR3 is made up of 14 amino acids. Trimming pared 4 bases from V and 0 bases from J, leaving 10 bases between. CDR1 and CDR2 from the germline V gene are SGHNT and YYREEE (reference sequence).

The rearrangement uses TRBV7-8 and TRBJ1-5; D remains ambiguous. Trimming took off 1 base at V and 4 bases at J, with 11 bases between the two ends. CDR3 length: 15 residues. Germline assignment: CDR1 SGHVS and CDR2 FQNEAQ. CDR3: CASSLVSGRNQPQHF. In nucleotides, the CDR3 is TGTGCCAGCAGCTTAGTTTCAGGTCGGAATCAGCCCCAGCATTTT.

This clonotype has a count of ten or more. The J gene is TRBJ2-7, the V gene TRBV5-5, with 10 bases aligning to TRBD1. The ends lost 4 bases at V and 0 bases at J; junction bases unmatched: 4. Germline values: CDR1 SGHKS, CDR2 YYEKEE (reference sequence). This CDR3 comprises 15 residues. The CDR3: CASSPGQGRSYEQYF. The CDR3 bases are TGTGCCAGCAGCCCGGGACAGGGGCGCTCCTACGAGCAGTACTTC.

This clonotype has just a few counts. The chain couples TRBV7-9 to TRBJ2-1; D remains ambiguous. The CDR3 runs to 11 residues. Germline-derived CDR1 and CDR2 are SEHNR and FQNEAQ (reference sequence). Deletions cut 7 bases from V and 9 bases from J, with 10 bases between. CDR3 amino acids: CASTPLSEQFF. As DNA, the CDR3 is TGTGCCAGCACCCCGCTCAGTGAGCAGTTCTTC.

Notes on this clonotype: It may be a read error: a sequence one base away is much more abundant. V is TRBV7-9 and J is TRBJ1-1; D unclear. Trimming left V 7 bases short and J 10 bases short, with 19 bases between. Germline values: CDR1 SEHNR, CDR2 FQNEAQ (reference sequence). The CDR3 loop spans 13 amino acids. The CDR3 region is CASNSSVTPAAFF. The DNA for the CDR3 is TGTGCCAGCAACTCATCGGTCACCCCGGCAGCTTTCTTT.

This chain uses TRBV5-1 with TRBJ2-7; D possibly corresponds to TRBD1 (5 bases). There are 13 residues in the CDR3. Germline CDR1 is SGHRS and CDR2 is YFSETQ. The V gene lost 3 bases and the J gene lost 2 bases, with 9 bases spanning the gap. Written as DNA, the CDR3 is TGCGCCAGCAGCTGGACAAACGCCTACGAGCAGTACTTC. It translates to CASSWTNAYEQYF.

The chain uses TRBV6-6 and TRBJ2-1; 14 nucleotides line up with TRBD2. This CDR3 spans 17 amino acids. The germline gives CDR1 MNHNY, CDR2 SVGAGI (reference sequence). V gave up 5 bases and J gave up 8 bases; unmatched junction bases: 11. In DNA, the CDR3 is TGTGCCAGCAGTATCGGGACTAGCGGGAGCTGGGTCGATGAGCAGTTCTTC. This encodes CASSIGTSGSWVDEQFF.

In regard to this clonotype: Possible read error: a much larger clone is one base away. V and J are TRBV4-1 and TRBJ1-6, with D uncertain. CDR3 length: 17 amino acids. The germline gives CDR1 MGHRA, CDR2 YSYEKL. The CDR3 loop reads CANSQDFLRGRNSPLHF. The DNA for the CDR3 is TGCGCCAACAGCCAAGATTTTTTACGGGGTAGGAACTCACCCCTCCACTTT.

Notes on this clonotype: Germline and junction disagree at one end, which may indicate a read error. In DNA, the CDR3 is TGTGCCGGCAGCCGACAATTACCGGGACAGGGAAAAGCCTTCTTT. This translates into CAGSRQLPGQGKAFF. The chain carries TRBV14 and TRBJ1-1; TRBD1 matches at 9 bases. Germline V gene data show CDR1 as SGHDN and CDR2 as FVKESK. The CDR3 loop spans 15 amino acids.

The sample holds a few counts of this clonotype. One end of the junction is discordant with germline, which a read error may explain. CDR3 DNA sequence: TGTGCCAGCAGTGACCCGGTGGGGGCTAATGAAGAACTGTTTTTT. It specifies CASSDPVGANEELFF. The rearrangement joins TRBV6-1 to TRBJ1-4; D possibly corresponds to TRBD1 (6 bases). CDR3 size: 15 residues. Germline V lookup: CDR1 MNHNS, CDR2 SASEGT.

This clonotype occurred a few times. This rearrangement joins TRBV7-8 to TRBJ2-3, with no clear D. CDR1 and CDR2 from the germline V gene are SGHVS and FQNEAQ. V gave up 2 bases and J gave up 2 bases, with 8 bases separating them. The CDR3 spans 14 residues. The CDR3 region is CASSLMPATDTQYF. The CDR3 DNA sequence: TGTGCCAGCAGCTTAATGCCTGCCACAGATACGCAGTATTTT. Full variable domain (remainder filled in from reference TRBV7-8 and TRBJ2-3): GAGVSQSPRYKVAKRGQDVALRCDPISGHVSLFWYQQALGQGPEFLTYFQNEAQLDKSGLPSDRFFAERPEGSVSTLKIQRTQQEDSAVYLCASSLMPATDTQYFGPGTRLTVL.

The genes are TRBV11-1 and TRBJ2-1; 11 bases match TRBD2. CDR1 is SGHAT, CDR2 FQDESV, per germline (reference sequence). The CDR3 loop spans 15 amino acids. Germline trimming cut 9 bases from V and 9 bases from J; bases unmatched to any gene: 13. The CDR3, as DNA: TGTGCCAGTAGCACCCGGACTAGCGGGTGTGGTGAGCAGTTCTTC. This encodes CASSTRTSGCGEQFF.

This clonotype was seen ten or more times. V usage is TRBV6-5 and J usage is TRBJ1-2; D unclear. Germline assignment: CDR1 MNHEY and CDR2 SVGAGI. The CDR3 is made up of 13 amino acids. Trimming removed 2 bases from V and 2 bases from J, with 6 bases in between. This CDR3 is CASSYAGNYGYTF. CDR3 nucleotides: TGTGCCAGCAGTTACGCGGGGAACTATGGCTACACCTTC.

Worth noting for this clonotype: The conserved final phenylalanine or tryptophan is absent from the CDR3, which likely points to a read error. This rearrangement joins TRBV11-3 to TRBJ2-1, with D maybe TRBD2 (6 bases). The CDR3 is 15 amino acids. Germline loops: CDR1 SGHNT, CDR2 YENEEA. CDR3 region: CASSSGLVSYNEQFI. In DNA, the CDR3 is TGCGCCAGCAGCTCGGGACTGGTCTCCTACAATGAGCAGTTCATC.

This clonotype was recorded at least ten times. J is TRBJ2-1 and V is TRBV29-1, with TRBD2 identical over 10 bases. Germline loops: CDR1 SQVTM, CDR2 ANQGSEA. The CDR3 covers 13 residues. With V trimmed by 8 bases and J by 4 bases, 5 bases remained unmatched. The CDR3 DNA follows: TGCAGCACCGGGACTAGCGAATACAATGAGCAGTTCTTC. Protein: CSTGTSEYNEQFF.

The sample holds many counts of this clonotype. Here the CDR3 reads CSVAINTDTQYF. In DNA form, the CDR3 reads TGCAGCGTTGCAATTAACACAGATACGCAGTATTTT. The J gene is TRBJ2-3, the V gene TRBV29-1, with D hard to call. Trimming stripped 4 bases from V and 2 bases from J, with 7 bases between. CDR1 and CDR2 from the germline V gene are SQVTM and ANQGSEA. The CDR3 covers 12 residues.